The next 23 T cell receptor beta chains were all read from a single sample in a study of blood T cells in healthy people across ages. Primed by a sample-barcoded 5' primer and a J-beta primer mix, a second PCR proceeded for about 6 to 11 cycles. TCRdb called the 5' RACE reads again in MiXCR, with one record for every CDR3 protein. The sample includes 590,000 or so distinct CDR3 sequences, about 30% of them seen just once. Material for sequencing was blood. The receptors stem from a woman aged 80 or over in good health.

This clonotype has only a few counts. This may be a read error, as it is one base from a much larger clone. V and J are TRBV5-1 and TRBJ2-7, with a tentative D call TRBD1 (7 bases). The CDR3 runs 13 residues. From germline, CDR1 is SGHRS and CDR2 YFSETQ. The V end was cut by 4 bases, the J end by 5 bases, with 13 bases between. For the CDR3, the DNA is TGCGCCAGCAGCGATCAGGGGGGCCACGAGCAGTACTTC. This codes for CASSDQGGHEQYF.

The chain links TRBV5-1 to TRBJ2-7; either TRBD1 or TRBD2 may fit D (5 bases each). This CDR3 region has 13 residues. Germline CDR1 and CDR2: SGHRS and YFSETQ. The V end was cut by 0 bases, the J end by 10 bases, with 14 bases between. CDR3 bases: TGCGCCAGCAGCTTGGCCGGGACCTCGGTCCAGTACTTC. As protein: CASSLAGTSVQYF.

This clonotype turned up a few times. V usage is TRBV15 and J usage is TRBJ2-2; D gene unclear. Trimming shortened V by 0 bases and J by 5 bases, and 10 bases separated the two germline ends. The CDR3 has 15 amino acids. Germline V gene sequence: CDR1 LNHNV, CDR2 YYDKDF (reference sequence). CDR3 sequence: CATSRDLSRTGELFF. CDR3 DNA: TGTGCCACCAGCAGAGATCTCTCGAGGACCGGGGAGCTGTTTTTT.

The chain employs TRBV20-1 and TRBJ1-1; maybe TRBD1 (5 bases). The CDR3 runs to 13 residues. With 6 bases removed from V and 3 bases from J, the gap between germline ends came to 14 bases. Per the germline V gene, CDR1 is DFQATT and CDR2 is SNEGSKA (reference sequence). As DNA, the CDR3 is TGCAGTGCACCCGGGACGGGGGACACTGAAGCTTTCTTT. Protein: CSAPGTGDTEAFF.

This clonotype was observed a handful of times. The V and J genes are TRBV5-1 and TRBJ2-2; unclear D gene. Germline CDR1 SGHRS, CDR2 YFSETQ. This CDR3 region has 17 residues. V dropped 0 bases and J dropped 1 base, with 13 bases sitting between them. The DNA for the CDR3 is TGCGCCAGCAGCTTGGTTCCCGGGTTGGGGAACACCGGGGAGCTGTTTTTT. Its protein product is CASSLVPGLGNTGELFF. The variable domain in full, completed from reference TRBV5-1 and TRBJ2-2, reads KAGVTQTPRYLIKTRGQQVTLSCSPISGHRSVSWYQQTPGQGLQFLFEYFSETQRNKGNFPGRFSGRQFSNSRSEMNVSTLELGDSALYLCASSLVPGLGNTGELFFGEGSRLTVL.

With respect to this clonotype: A read error is possible here, since a much larger clone lies one base away. This chain uses TRBV11-3 with TRBJ2-1; possibly TRBD2 for D (5 bases). The CDR3 covers 15 residues. Germline CDR1 reads SGHNT; CDR2 reads YENEEA. The CDR3 reads CACSLGSGRGDEQFF. The CDR3 DNA reads as TGTGCCTGCAGCTTAGGGAGTGGGCGAGGTGATGAGCAGTTCTTC. The variable domain in full, with the rest retrieved from reference TRBV11-3 and TRBJ2-1, is EAGVVQSPRYKIIEKKQPVAFWCNPISGHNTLYWYLQNLGQGPELLIRYENEEAVDDSQLPKDRFSAERLKGVDSTLKIQPAELGDSAVYLCACSLGSGRGDEQFFGPGTRLTVL.

As for this clonotype: At one end, the junction sequence differs from germline, possibly due to a read error. This chain joins TRBV18 and TRBJ1-2, with D hard to call. The CDR3 has 11 residues. Germline assignment: CDR1 KGHSH and CDR2 LQKENI. CDR3 in amino acids: CAGSPSWGYTF. In DNA, the CDR3 is TGTGCCGGCTCGCCCTCATGGGGCTACACCTTC.

This sequence joins TRBV5-6 and TRBJ2-5, with 14 bases identical to TRBD2. The CDR3 is made up of 16 amino acids. Germline lookup yields CDR1 SGHDT and CDR2 YYEEEE. V lost 4 bases and J lost 5; bases outside the gene matches: 7. DNA of the CDR3: TGTGCCAGCAGCCGACTAGCGGGGGGGCTACGGGAGACCCAGTACTTC. Translating it yields CASSRLAGGLRETQYF.

The chain combines TRBV20-1 with TRBJ1-2, with 11 bases matching TRBD1. V was clipped by 0 bases and J by 0 bases; unmatched bases: 9. CDR3 length: 18 amino acids. Germline CDR1 and CDR2: DFQATT and SNEGSKA (reference sequence). The CDR3 coding sequence is TGCAGTGCTAGAGATGGGGGGACAGGGGGACTAGCTAACTATGGCTACACCTTC. It translates to CSARDGGTGGLANYGYTF.

The sample holds a few counts of this clonotype. The chain has TRBV11-2 and TRBJ1-6, with unresolved D. The germline V and J ends were trimmed by 5 bases and 6 bases, with 20 bases remaining between them. CDR3 length: 17 amino acids. Germline V lookup: CDR1 SGHAT, CDR2 FQNNGV. The CDR3 region is CASSRGPGGSLNSPLHF. The CDR3 DNA reads TGTGCCAGCAGCAGAGGCCCGGGCGGTAGTCTTAATTCACCCCTCCACTTT.

Of note for this clonotype: This sequence may be a read error, since a much larger clone differs from it by one base. The J gene is TRBJ2-5, the V gene TRBV5-1, with a weak D call TRBD1 (6 bases). This CDR3 region has 14 residues. CDR1 is SGHRS, CDR2 YFSETQ, per germline. The CDR3 nucleotides are TGCACCAGCAGCTTGGCCACAGGGAAAGAGACCCAGTACTTC. Translating it yields CTSSLATGKETQYF.

As regards this clonotype: A much bigger clone sits one base away, suggesting this may be a read error. The J gene is TRBJ2-7, the V gene TRBV5-6; D perhaps matches TRBD2 (6 bases). Germline V gene sequence: CDR1 SGHDT, CDR2 YYEEEE. CDR3 length equals 15 residues. Trimming left V 4 bases short and J 9 bases short, with 23 bases between. The CDR3 protein is CASSPRRASWHGQYF. The CDR3 DNA follows: TGTGCCAGCAGCCCACGGAGGGCCTCTTGGCACGGGCAGTACTTC. Full variable domain (missing parts from reference TRBV5-6 and TRBJ2-7): DAGVTQSPTHLIKTRGQQVTLRCSPKSGHDTVSWYQQALGQGPQFIFQYYEEEERQRGNFPDRFSGHQFPNYSSELNVNALLLGDSALYLCASSPRRASWHGQYFGPGTRLTVT.

As to this clonotype: A much larger clone differs by one base, so this may be a read error. The chain combines TRBV7-2 with TRBJ2-4; the D is unclear. The length of the CDR3 is 13 residues. V lost 2 bases and J lost 7, with 9 bases in between. CDR1 is SGHTA, CDR2 FQGNSA, per germline. CDR3 region: CASSLTPSNIQYF. The CDR3, as DNA: TGTGCCAGCAGCTTAACGCCAAGTAACATTCAGTACTTC.

This clonotype was seen a few times. This chain links TRBV30 with TRBJ2-7; D is unresolved. Trimming removed 4 bases from V and 2 bases from J, with 9 bases in between. Germline V CDR1 and CDR2: GTSNPN, SVGIG (reference sequence). The CDR3 loop spans 12 amino acids. The CDR3 spells CAWTQRPYEQYF. CDR3 in DNA: TGTGCCTGGACGCAGAGGCCCTACGAGCAGTACTTC.

This clonotype occurred many times. This chain links TRBV15 with TRBJ2-7; no definite D call. Germline loops: CDR1 LNHNV, CDR2 YYDKDF (reference sequence). The ends were cut back, 5 bases at V and 4 bases at J, with 12 bases in the middle. This CDR3 spans 13 amino acids. As DNA, the CDR3 is TGTGCCACCAGCCTAGAGACGGAGTACGAGCAGTACTTC. It codes for CATSLETEYEQYF.

This clonotype has more than one count but fewer than ten. The chain recombines TRBV3-1 with TRBJ2-2; D may match TRBD1 or TRBD2 (6 bases each). Germline V CDR1 and CDR2: LGHDT, YNNKEL (reference sequence). There are 16 residues in the CDR3. V dropped 4 bases and J dropped 6 bases, with 18 bases sitting between them. CDR3 nucleotide sequence: TGTGCCAGCAGCCCCTCGGGGGACAAGGGAGCCGGGGAGCTGTTTTTT. Its protein is CASSPSGDKGAGELFF.

This clonotype was detected many times. The chain links TRBV12-3 or TRBV12-4 to TRBJ2-7; 7 bases agree with TRBD1. J lost 0 bases, V lost 7 bases, and 3 bases had no gene match. The CDR3 runs 13 residues. CDR3 sequence reads: CASTGDSSYEQYF. For the CDR3, the DNA is TGTGCCAGCACCGGGGACAGCTCCTACGAGCAGTACTTC.

This clonotype was recorded a few times. The chain joins TRBV12-3 or TRBV12-4 to TRBJ1-4, with 9 bases aligning to TRBD1. The CDR3 is 15 residues long. The trim removed 8 bases at V and 0 bases at J, leaving 4 bases unmatched. CDR3 sequence: CASYRQGATNEKLFF. In nucleotides, the CDR3 is TGTGCCAGCTATCGACAGGGGGCAACTAATGAAAAACTGTTTTTT.

Of note for this clonotype: With a much larger clone just one base away, this may be a read error. This chain uses TRBV6-6 with TRBJ1-4; D uncertain. In germline, CDR1 is MNHNY, CDR2 SVGAGI (reference sequence). The CDR3 extends over 16 amino acids. This CDR3 reads CASNPQLRAANEKRFF. CDR3 DNA: TGTGCCAGCAATCCCCAGCTCCGGGCCGCAAATGAAAAACGGTTTTTT.

At least ten counts were recorded for this clonotype. This chain uses TRBV7-9 with TRBJ2-1; 7 nucleotides agree with TRBD1. The germline V gene encodes CDR1 SEHNR and CDR2 FQNEAQ (reference sequence). Unmatched junction bases numbered 6, after V lost 0 bases and J lost 4 bases. This CDR3 contains 16 residues. This chain's CDR3 is CASSLAGQPAYNEQFF. The CDR3 region has the DNA TGTGCCAGCAGCTTAGCGGGACAGCCAGCGTACAATGAGCAGTTCTTC.

This clonotype was observed a few times. The gene calls are TRBV12-3 or TRBV12-4 and TRBJ1-1, with D perhaps TRBD1 (5 bases). V was shortened by 5 bases and J by 1 base, with 14 bases between the two germline ends. The CDR3 is 15 amino acids. CDR3 sequence reads: CASSPQRQWNTEAFF. The CDR3 DNA follows: TGTGCCAGCAGTCCCCAACGACAGTGGAACACTGAAGCTTTCTTT.

The chain employs TRBV6-1 and TRBJ2-2, with 7 bases fitting TRBD2. CDR3 length: 16 amino acids. CDR1 is MNHNS and CDR2 is SASEGT in the germline V gene. The J segment lost 6 bases and the V segment lost 3 bases, leaving 10 bases of the junction unmatched. The CDR3 loop reads CASSDDRTSRPGELFF. In DNA form, the CDR3 reads TGTGCCAGCAGTGACGATCGGACTAGTCGCCCCGGGGAGCTGTTTTTT.

This clonotype has just a few counts. Being one base from a much bigger clone, this may be a read error. The chain links TRBV7-2 to TRBJ1-6, with 8 nucleotides matching TRBD1. The CDR3 contains 17 residues. Germline CDR1 is SGHTA and CDR2 is FQGNSA. This CDR3 is CASSLVTGGTYNSPLNF. The CDR3 nucleotides are TGTGCCAGCAGCTTAGTCACAGGGGGTACCTATAATTCACCCCTCAACTTT.